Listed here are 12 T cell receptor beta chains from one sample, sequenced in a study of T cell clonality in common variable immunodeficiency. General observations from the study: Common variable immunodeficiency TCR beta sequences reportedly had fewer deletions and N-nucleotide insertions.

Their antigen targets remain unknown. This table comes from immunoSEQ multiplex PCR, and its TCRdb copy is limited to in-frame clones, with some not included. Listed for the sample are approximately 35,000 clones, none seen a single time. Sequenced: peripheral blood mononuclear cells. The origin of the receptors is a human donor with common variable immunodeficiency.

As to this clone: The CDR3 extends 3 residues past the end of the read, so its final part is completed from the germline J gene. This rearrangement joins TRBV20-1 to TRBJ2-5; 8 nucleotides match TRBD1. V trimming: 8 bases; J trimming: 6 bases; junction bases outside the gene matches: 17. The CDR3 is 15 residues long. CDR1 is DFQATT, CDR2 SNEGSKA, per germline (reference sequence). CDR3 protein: CSFPSGGTSNKTQYF. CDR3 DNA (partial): TGCAGTTTCCCTTCAGGGGGCACAAGCAATAAGACC.

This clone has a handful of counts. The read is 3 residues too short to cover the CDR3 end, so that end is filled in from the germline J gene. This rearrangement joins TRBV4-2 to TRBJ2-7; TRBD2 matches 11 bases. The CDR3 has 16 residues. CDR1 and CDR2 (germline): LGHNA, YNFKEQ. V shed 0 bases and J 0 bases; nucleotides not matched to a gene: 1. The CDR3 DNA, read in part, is TGTGCCAGCAGCCAAGATGGGACTAGCGGCTCCTACGAG. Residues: CASSQDGTSGSYE. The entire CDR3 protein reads CASSQDGTSGSYEQYF.

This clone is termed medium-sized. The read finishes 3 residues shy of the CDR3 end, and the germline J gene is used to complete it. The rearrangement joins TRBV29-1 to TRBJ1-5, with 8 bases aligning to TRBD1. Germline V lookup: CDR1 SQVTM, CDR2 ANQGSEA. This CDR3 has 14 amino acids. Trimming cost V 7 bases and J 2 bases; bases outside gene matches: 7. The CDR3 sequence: CSAMDRAGNQPQHF. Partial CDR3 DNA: TGCAGCGCAATGGACAGGGCTGGCAATCAGCCC.

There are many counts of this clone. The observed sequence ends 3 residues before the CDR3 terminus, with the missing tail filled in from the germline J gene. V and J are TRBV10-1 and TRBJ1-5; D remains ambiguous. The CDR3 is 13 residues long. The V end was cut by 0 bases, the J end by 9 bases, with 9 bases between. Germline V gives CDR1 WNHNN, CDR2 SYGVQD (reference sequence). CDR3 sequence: CASSESRVGPQHF. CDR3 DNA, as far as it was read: TGCGCCAGCAGTGAGTCGAGGGTAGGGCCC.

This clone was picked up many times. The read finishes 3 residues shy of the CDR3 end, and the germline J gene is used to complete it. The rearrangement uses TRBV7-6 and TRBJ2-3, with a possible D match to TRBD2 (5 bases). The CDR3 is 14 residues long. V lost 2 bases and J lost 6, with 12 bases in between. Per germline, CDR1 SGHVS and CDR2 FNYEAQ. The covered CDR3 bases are TGTGCCAGCAGCTTAACCGAACTAGTTGATACG. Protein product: CASSLTELVDT. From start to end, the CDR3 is CASSLTELVDTQYF. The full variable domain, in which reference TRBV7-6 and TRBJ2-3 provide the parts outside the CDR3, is GAGVSQSPRYKVTKRGQDVALRCDPISGHVSLYWYRQALGQGPEFLTYFNYEAQQDKSGLPNDRFSAERPEGSISTLTIQRTEQRDSAMYRCASSLTELVDTQYFGPGTRLTVL.

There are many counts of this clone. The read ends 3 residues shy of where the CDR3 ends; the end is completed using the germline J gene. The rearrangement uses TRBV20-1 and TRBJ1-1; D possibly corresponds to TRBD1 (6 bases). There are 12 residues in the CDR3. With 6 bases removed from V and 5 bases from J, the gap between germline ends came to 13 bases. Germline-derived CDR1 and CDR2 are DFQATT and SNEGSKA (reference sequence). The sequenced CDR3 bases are TGCAGTGCCGAGGGGGGGCTTACTGAA. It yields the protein CSAEGGLTE. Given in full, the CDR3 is CSAEGGLTEAFF.

CDR3 sequence reads: CASSQDRASRHEQYF. Partial CDR3 DNA: TGTGCCAGCAGCCAAGATCGGGCTAGCCGGCACGAG. The rearrangement uses TRBV14 and TRBJ2-7; weak D call: TRBD2 (5 bases). The read ends 3 residues shy of where the CDR3 ends; the end is completed using the germline J gene. CDR1 and CDR2 (germline): SGHDN, FVKESK. The CDR3 consists of 15 residues. The V gene lost 0 bases and the J gene lost 5 bases, with 14 bases spanning the gap.

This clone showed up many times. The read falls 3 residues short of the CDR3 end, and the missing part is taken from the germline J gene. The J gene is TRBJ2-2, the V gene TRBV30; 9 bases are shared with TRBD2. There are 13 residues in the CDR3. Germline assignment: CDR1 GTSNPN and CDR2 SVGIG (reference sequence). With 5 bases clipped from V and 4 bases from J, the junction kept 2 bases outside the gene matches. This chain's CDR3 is CAWETSGTGELFF. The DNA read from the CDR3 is TGTGCCTGGGAGACTAGCGGCACCGGGGAG.

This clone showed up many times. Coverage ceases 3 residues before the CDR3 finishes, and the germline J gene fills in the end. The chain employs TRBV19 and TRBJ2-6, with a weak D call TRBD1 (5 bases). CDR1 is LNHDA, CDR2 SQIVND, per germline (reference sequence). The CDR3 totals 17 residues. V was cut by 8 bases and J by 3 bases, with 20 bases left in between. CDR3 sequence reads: CASEWGPGRIGANVLTF. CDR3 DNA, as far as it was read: TGTGCCAGTGAATGGGGTCCAGGGCGAATTGGGGCCAACGTC.

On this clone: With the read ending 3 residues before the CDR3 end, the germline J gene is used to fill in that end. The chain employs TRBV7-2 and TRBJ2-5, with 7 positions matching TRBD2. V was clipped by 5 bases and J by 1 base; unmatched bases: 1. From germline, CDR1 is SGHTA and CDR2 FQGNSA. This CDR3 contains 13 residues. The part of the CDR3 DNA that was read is TGTGCCAGCAGCGGGGGGGGCCAAGAGACC. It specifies CASSGGGQET. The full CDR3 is CASSGGGQETQYF.

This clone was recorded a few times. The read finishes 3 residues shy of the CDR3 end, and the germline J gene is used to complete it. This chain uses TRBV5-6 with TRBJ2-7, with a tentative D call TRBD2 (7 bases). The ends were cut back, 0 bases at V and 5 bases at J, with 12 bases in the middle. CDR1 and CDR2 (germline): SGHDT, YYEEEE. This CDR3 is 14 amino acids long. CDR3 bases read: TGTGCCAGCAGCTTGGACGCCGGGGGGCACGAG. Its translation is CASSLDAGGHE. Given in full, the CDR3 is CASSLDAGGHEQYF.

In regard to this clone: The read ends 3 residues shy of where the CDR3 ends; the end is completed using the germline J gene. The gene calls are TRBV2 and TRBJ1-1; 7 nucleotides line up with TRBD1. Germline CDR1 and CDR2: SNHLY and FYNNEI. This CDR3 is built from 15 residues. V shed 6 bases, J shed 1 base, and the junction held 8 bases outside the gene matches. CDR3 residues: CASRETGAGNTEAFF. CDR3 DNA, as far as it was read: TGTGCCAGCAGGGAAACAGGGGCCGGGAACACTGAA.